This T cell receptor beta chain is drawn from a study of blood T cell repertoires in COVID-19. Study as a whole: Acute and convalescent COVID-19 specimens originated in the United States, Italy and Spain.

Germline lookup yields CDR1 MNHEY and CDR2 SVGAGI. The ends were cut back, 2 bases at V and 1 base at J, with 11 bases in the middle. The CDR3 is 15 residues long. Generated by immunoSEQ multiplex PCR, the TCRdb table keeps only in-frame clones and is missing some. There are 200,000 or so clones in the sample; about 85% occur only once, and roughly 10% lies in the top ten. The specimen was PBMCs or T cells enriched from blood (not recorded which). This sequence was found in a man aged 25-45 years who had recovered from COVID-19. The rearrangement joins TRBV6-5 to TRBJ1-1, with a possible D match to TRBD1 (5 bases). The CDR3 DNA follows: TGTGCCAGCAGTTACCCGGGGGGAGGGAACACTGAAGCTTTCTTT. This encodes CASSYPGGGNTEAFF.